These 28 T cell receptor beta chains came from one sample sequenced in a study of shared clonotypes between healthy human individuals. Method: immunoSEQ multiplex PCR; TCRdb's copy keeps in-frame clones and lacks some. This sample has about 2.3 million clones, with roughly 93% found just once. Sequencing used naive CD4+ T cells from PBMCs. Regarding subset: CD45RA+ positively selected. The source is a man younger than 35 in good health. Some clones in this sample may be carry-over from other donors' samples.

The chain has TRBV6-1 and TRBJ2-5; D could derive from TRBD1 or TRBD2 (5 bases each). The V gene lost 6 bases and the J gene lost 8 bases, with 19 bases spanning the gap. Germline CDR1 MNHNS, CDR2 SASEGT. This CDR3 region has 14 residues. CDR3 DNA sequence: TGTGCCAGCAGGGCCGGGACCGAGAAGAGAACCCAGTACTTC. It encodes CASRAGTEKRTQYF.

The rearrangement links TRBV30 to TRBJ2-3; 10 bases are shared with TRBD2. CDR1 and CDR2 (germline): GTSNPN, SVGIG (reference sequence). With V trimmed by 0 bases and J by 0 bases, 15 bases remained unmatched. This CDR3 spans 20 amino acids. In DNA, the CDR3 is TGTGCCTGGAGTGTATTTCCAATGGCTAGCGGGAGTAAAAGCACAGATACGCAGTATTTT. Translating it yields CAWSVFPMASGSKSTDTQYF.

Of note for this clone: The sample contains more than one DNA sequence encoding this CDR3. The chain combines TRBV5-1 with TRBJ1-5; D call uncertain. V lost 4 bases and J 4 bases, leaving 9 bases between the germline ends. Germline lookup yields CDR1 SGHRS and CDR2 YFSETQ. The CDR3 runs to 13 residues. The CDR3 region is CASSLDGNQPQHF. The CDR3 DNA reads as TGCGCCAGCAGCCTGGATGGGAATCAGCCCCAGCATTTT.

CDR3 amino acids: CASGAGTSGSYEQYF. The CDR3 region has the DNA TGTGCCAGCGGGGCTGGGACTAGCGGCTCCTACGAGCAGTACTTC. The chain has TRBV6-6 and TRBJ2-7; 11 bases are a match to TRBD2. Unmatched junction bases numbered 6, after V lost 8 bases and J lost 0 bases. Germline CDR1 is MNHNY and CDR2 is SVGAGI (reference sequence). CDR3 length: 15 amino acids.

The gene calls are TRBV4-3 and TRBJ1-3, with D possibly matching TRBD1 (6 bases). The CDR3 is 16 residues long. Trimming shortened V by 0 bases and J by 2 bases, and 11 bases separated the two germline ends. The germline CDR1 and CDR2 sequences are LGHNA and YSLEER. The CDR3 region is CASSQDGAGAGNTIYF. The CDR3 nucleotides read TGCGCCAGCAGCCAAGATGGAGCAGGGGCTGGAAACACCATATATTTT.

As regards this clone: In the same sample, other DNA sequences code for this CDR3. V and J are TRBV5-1 and TRBJ1-1; a weak D match, TRBD1 (5 bases). Deletions cut 2 bases from V and 2 bases from J, with 7 bases between. The CDR3 contains 13 residues. Germline V gene lookup returns CDR1 SGHRS and CDR2 YFSETQ. CDR3 region: CASSLDSNTEAFF. In DNA form, the CDR3 reads TGCGCCAGCAGCTTAGACAGCAACACTGAAGCTTTCTTT.

V usage is TRBV7-9 and J usage is TRBJ2-1; TRBD2 aligns across 10 bases. From germline, CDR1 is SEHNR and CDR2 FQNEAQ (reference sequence). Losses at the gene ends were 2 bases for V and 7 bases for J; bases not matched to a gene: 11. This CDR3 is built from 17 residues. The CDR3 sequence: CASSLFPGAGGVNEQFF. The DNA for the CDR3 is TGTGCCAGCAGCTTATTCCCCGGAGCGGGAGGGGTTAATGAGCAGTTCTTC.

Of note for this clone: Additional DNA sequences in this sample encode the identical CDR3. The chain is built from TRBV5-1 and TRBJ2-1; tentatively, D is TRBD2 (5 bases). V was clipped by 0 bases and J by 4 bases, with 5 bases between them. The CDR3 sequence is 13 residues long. Per germline, CDR1 SGHRS and CDR2 YFSETQ. CDR3 sequence (DNA): TGCGCCAGCAGCTTGGGGACTTACAATGAGCAGTTCTTC. Amino acid sequence: CASSLGTYNEQFF.

This clone was seen just once. The rearrangement links TRBV4-3 to TRBJ1-4, with D possibly TRBD1 on 6 matching bases. Trimming removed 2 bases from V and 9 bases from J, with 13 bases in between. The germline CDR1 and CDR2 sequences are LGHNA and YSLEER. This CDR3 is built from 14 residues. CDR3 residues: CASSQSRQDQKLFF. The CDR3 DNA reads as TGCGCCAGCAGCCAATCCCGACAGGATCAAAAACTGTTTTTT.

The chain employs TRBV27 and TRBJ2-7; TRBD2 matches 12 bases. Per the germline V gene, CDR1 is MNHEY and CDR2 is SMNVEV (reference sequence). With 3 bases clipped from V and 6 bases from J, the junction kept 9 bases outside the gene matches. The CDR3 sequence is 16 residues long. The CDR3 DNA is TGTGCCAGCAGTTTTTACCTAGCGGGAGGGCCCTTCGAGCAGTACTTC. The encoded protein is CASSFYLAGGPFEQYF.

This chain joins TRBV7-2 and TRBJ2-2, with TRBD2 as a possible D gene (6 bases). This CDR3 spans 16 amino acids. Germline-derived CDR1 and CDR2 are SGHTA and FQGNSA. Trimming cost V 7 bases and J 0 bases, with 15 bases left between them. DNA of the CDR3: TGTGCCAGCACCCTACTGGGAGGCCCGAACACCGGGGAGCTGTTTTTT. Its translation: CASTLLGGPNTGELFF.

This chain links TRBV27 with TRBJ2-1; D is unclear. Trimming cost V 10 bases and J 1 base, with 11 bases left between them. CDR3 size: 13 residues. The germline CDR1 and CDR2 sequences are MNHEY and SMNVEV (reference sequence). The CDR3 here is CATHTTSYNEQFF. The CDR3 DNA reads as TGTGCCACCCATACGACATCCTACAATGAGCAGTTCTTC.

This clone is a singleton in its sample. J is TRBJ1-1 and V is TRBV9, with 8 bases lining up with TRBD1. Germline V gene sequence: CDR1 SGDLS, CDR2 YYNGEE. This CDR3 is 15 amino acids long. The V segment lost 0 bases and the J segment 4 bases; nucleotides outside the gene matches: 5. CDR3 amino acids: CASSVDGQGGTEAFF. Here the CDR3 DNA reads TGTGCCAGCAGCGTAGATGGACAGGGTGGCACTGAAGCTTTCTTT.

The chain carries TRBV10-2 and TRBJ1-5; 7 bases are shared with TRBD1. Trimming at V came to 10 bases and at J to 4 bases, leaving 10 bases not matched to a gene. In germline, CDR1 is WSHSY, CDR2 SAAADI. This CDR3 region has 14 residues. The CDR3 DNA is TGCGCCACTTCCGACAGGGAGTTTAATCAGCCCCAGCATTTT. Translating it yields CATSDREFNQPQHF.

The chain recombines TRBV19 with TRBJ1-4, with D possibly TRBD1 on 6 matching bases. Germline V gene data show CDR1 as LNHDA and CDR2 as SQIVND (reference sequence). V lost 7 bases and J 1 base, leaving 10 bases between the germline ends. The CDR3 sequence is 14 residues long. The CDR3 region has the DNA TGTGCCAGTACCCGGACAGTAACTAATGAAAAACTGTTTTTT. It translates to CASTRTVTNEKLFF.

The chain links TRBV20-1 to TRBJ1-2; D ambiguous. Germline V CDR1 and CDR2: DFQATT, SNEGSKA (reference sequence). V dropped 3 bases and J dropped 8 bases, with 7 bases sitting between them. The CDR3 spans 10 residues. In DNA, the CDR3 is TGCAGTGCTAGTCATAGGGGCTACACCTTC. It codes for CSASHRGYTF.

This chain links TRBV4-2 with TRBJ1-3; D gene ambiguous. Between the trimmed V and J ends, which lost 1 base and 4 bases, there was a span of 11 bases. The CDR3 spans 15 residues. Germline CDR1 reads LGHNA; CDR2 reads YNFKEQ. The CDR3 coding sequence is TGTGCCAGCAGCCAAGCCCCAGGAGGAGGAAACACCATATATTTT. This encodes CASSQAPGGGNTIYF.

V gene TRBV28 combines with J gene TRBJ1-5; D may be TRBD1 (6 bases). The CDR3 runs 15 residues. Trimming cost V 6 bases and J 2 bases, with 14 bases left between them. The germline gives CDR1 MDHEN, CDR2 SYDVKM. CDR3 in DNA: TGTGCCAGCAGCCCCCGGACAGCCGGCAATCAGCCCCAGCATTTT. It translates to CASSPRTAGNQPQHF.

This chain connects TRBV5-1 to TRBJ1-1; D remains ambiguous. The CDR3 totals 14 residues. The V end was cut by 2 bases, the J end by 1 base, with 9 bases between. Germline CDR1 is SGHRS and CDR2 is YFSETQ. This CDR3 is CASSLHSGNTEAFF. DNA for the CDR3: TGCGCCAGCAGCTTACACAGTGGGAACACTGAAGCTTTCTTT.

In regard to this clone: The same CDR3 arises from other DNA sequences in this sample as well. V is TRBV28 and J is TRBJ1-5; D is unresolved. CDR1 MDHEN and CDR2 SYDVKM come from the germline V gene. Trimming cost V 4 bases and J 1 base, with 8 bases left between them. CDR3 length equals 14 residues. The CDR3 region is CASSWGGSNQPQHF. CDR3 DNA: TGTGCCAGCAGTTGGGGTGGCAGCAATCAGCCCCAGCATTTT.

This chain links TRBV7-9 with TRBJ1-1, with D perhaps TRBD1 (5 bases). With 5 bases removed from V and 7 bases from J, the gap between germline ends came to 14 bases. The CDR3 loop spans 13 amino acids. From germline, CDR1 is SEHNR and CDR2 FQNEAQ (reference sequence). CDR3 in amino acids: CASSRGVLSEAFF. The CDR3 DNA sequence: TGTGCCAGCAGCCGAGGGGTTCTTAGTGAAGCTTTCTTT.

The chain combines TRBV9 with TRBJ2-7; 9 bases match TRBD2. The germline CDR1 and CDR2 sequences are SGDLS and YYNGEE. The ends lost 0 bases at V and 3 bases at J; junction bases unmatched: 1. The CDR3 extends over 14 amino acids. The DNA for the CDR3 is TGTGCCAGCAGCGTAGCTAGCGGGAACTACGAGCAGTACTTC. Amino acids: CASSVASGNYEQYF.

This chain connects TRBV9 to TRBJ1-1, with 7 bases fitting TRBD1. Germline V gene data show CDR1 as SGDLS and CDR2 as YYNGEE. This CDR3 has 15 residues. Unmatched junction bases numbered 8, after V lost 4 bases and J lost 2 bases. CDR3 coding DNA: TGTGCCAGCAGCCCCCAGGGGACAGCCAACACTGAAGCTTTCTTT. Its translation: CASSPQGTANTEAFF.

The rearrangement links TRBV2 to TRBJ1-2, with 7 nucleotides matching TRBD1. After removal of 3 bases from V and 2 bases from J, the junction contained 3 bases not matched to a gene. Germline CDR1 SNHLY, CDR2 FYNNEI. The length of the CDR3 is 14 residues. The CDR3 reads CASSDQTGNYGYTF. The DNA for the CDR3 is TGTGCCAGCAGTGACCAGACAGGGAACTATGGCTACACCTTC.

This clone was picked up a small number of times. The V gene is TRBV7-8, the J gene TRBJ1-2; D remains unclear. V was shortened by 1 base and J by 8 bases, with 11 bases between the two germline ends. Per germline, CDR1 SGHVS and CDR2 FQNEAQ. CDR3 size: 13 residues. The DNA of the CDR3 is TGTGCCAGCAGCTTAGGACGGACTGGGGGCTACACCTTC. It translates to CASSLGRTGGYTF.

The rearrangement uses TRBV7-3 and TRBJ2-3; 10 positions agree with TRBD2. V trimming: 3 bases; J trimming: 4 bases; junction bases outside the gene matches: 1. This CDR3 has 14 residues. The germline V gene has CDR1 SGHTA and CDR2 FQGTGA. CDR3 in DNA: TGTGCCAGCAGCTTTGGGACTAGCGCAGATACGCAGTATTTT. It codes for CASSFGTSADTQYF. Drawing the rest from reference TRBV7-3 and TRBJ2-3, the complete variable domain is GAGVSQTPSNKVTEKGKYVELRCDPISGHTALYWYRQSLGQGPEFLIYFQGTGAADDSGLPNDRFFAVRPEGSVSTLKIQRTERGDSAVYLCASSFGTSADTQYFGPGTRLTVL.

This chain connects TRBV9 to TRBJ1-5; 10 bases map to TRBD1. The V segment lost 4 bases and the J segment 5 bases; nucleotides outside the gene matches: 6. Germline values: CDR1 SGDLS, CDR2 YYNGEE. This CDR3 region has 15 residues. In DNA, the CDR3 is TGTGCCAGCAGCCCGACAGGGGGCAGTTATCAGCCCCAGCATTTT. Protein: CASSPTGGSYQPQHF.

This chain joins TRBV5-1 and TRBJ2-5, with 10 bases fitting TRBD1. Germline V gene data show CDR1 as SGHRS and CDR2 as YFSETQ. The CDR3 extends over 16 amino acids. The junction had 13 bases not matched to a gene; V was cut back by 4 bases and J by 7 bases. DNA for the CDR3: TGCGCCAGCAGCAAGAGAACGACAGGGGGCGAAGGGACCCAGTACTTC. Amino acids: CASSKRTTGGEGTQYF.